This T cell receptor (beta chain) was identified during a study of shared clonotypes between healthy human individuals (dated by TCRdb to about 2020). Some background on the complete study: The cohort included three men and a couple of women between 18 and 49 years of age. To increase sequencing depth and limit assay-specific biases, different laboratories used diverse techniques to prepare libraries and sequence TCR repertoires. Per donor, leukapheresis produced somewhere between about 0.94 and 9 billion PBMCs. The study deeply sequenced blood TCR repertoires of about 5 healthy adults to estimate repertoire size and the extent of clonotype sharing between individuals.

Per the germline V gene, MNHEY is the CDR1 and SVGAGI is the CDR2. V and J are truncated by 2 bases and 4 bases respectively, leaving an intervening sequence of 15 bases. Its CDR3 holds 15 amino acids, cysteine through phenylalanine. Only the CDR3 DNA is retained, 45 bases long and in frame from the first base. This clone has a single count. Its specific antigen is unknown. No much larger clone is present one base from it, and per-base qualities are unavailable. A solitary read yields weak support. Using the deep immunoSEQ assay, TCR CDR3 regions were amplified from genomic DNA by multiplex PCR. Extracted genomic DNA from each cell subset was distributed evenly across all wells of several immunoSEQ 96-well plates, and each plate was treated as a replicate. For unsorted PBMC, around 330 ng genomic DNA, equal to 32,000 or so T cell genomes, was loaded into each replicate PCR. Unsorted PBMC genomic DNA was sequenced across ten immunoSEQ deep assay plates. Purified libraries were measured with a Qubit 3.0 fluorometer, size-checked on a Bioanalyzer 2100, and measured again with the KAPA Library Quantification kit. Each immunoSEQ 96-well plate was sequenced on its own single-read 150-cycle Illumina NextSeq 550 flow cell. In the paper's pipeline: Because the immunoSEQ output included only junctional sequences and no quality scores, the filtering could not be the same as the filtering used for full-length reads. Sequences were annotated with PyIR, a Python wrapper for IgBLAST v1.9, and V/J genes and CDR3 were assigned using IMGT germline references. Any read was removed if the V/J assignment was weak (E-value above 1e-6), the CDR3 was missing, or the read contained stop codons, out-of-frame junctions, or ambiguous translated residues. A V3J clonotype was defined by an identical inferred V gene, J gene, and CDR3 amino acid sequence. To compute the percentage overlap between repertoires, the number of shared unique clonotypes was divided by the size of the smaller repertoire. Repertoire richness was assessed with RTK rarefaction, the Chao1 estimator, and Recon v2.1 estimates of unobserved clonotypes. TCRdb carries this immuneACCESS record with in-frame sequences only. Its versions omit some clonotypes, under half of them owing to an unresolved V gene in the studies checked, with the rest unexplained. The D gene and trimming were derived from the DNA, and the V and J assignments and clone size from that table. Recorded for this sample are some 96,000 clones; around 47% of them occurred a single time. In total, the top ten clones hold roughly 16% of the sample.

Healthy HIV-negative adults with no recently reported acute infections or vaccinations were included as donors. Only Caucasian adults living in Nashville, Tennessee, USA were represented among the donors. For unsorted samples, tens of millions of PBMCs were counted, and genomic DNA was extracted using the QIAamp DNA Blood Mini kit. After blood collection by leukapheresis, PBMCs were isolated using Ficoll-Histopaque density gradient centrifugation and then cryopreserved in the vapor phase of liquid nitrogen. General study outcomes and caveats: Because the study included only a small number of donors, the genetic and exposure-history diversity represented was limited. Based on pairwise subsampling, the degree of clonotype sharing among donors was expected to be affected by sequencing depth. Sampling was restricted to blood, and TCR repertoires in tissue are likely to differ from TCR repertoires in blood.

The sequenced sample was PBMCs. This TCR came from a middle-aged woman in good health. Some clones in this sample may be carry-over from other donors' samples. This receptor chain uses TRBV6-5 and TRBJ2-7; the D gene is perhaps TRBD1, on 5 matching bases. The CDR3 region reads CASSYGQGSRYEQYF. The nucleotide sequence is TGTGCCAGCAGTTACGGGCAGGGATCAAGATACGAGCAGTACTTC.